This TCR beta chain emerged from a study of cytomegalovirus exposure and HLA in healthy donors. As for this clone: The antigen is unknown.

In the PCR, 60 Vbeta and 13 Jbeta primers were used. The assay was immunoSEQ multiplex PCR, and TCRdb's table has in-frame clones only and misses some. The repertoire holds about 130,000 clones, with roughly 88% as singletons. Study-wide results and caveats: Analyzed later, association rates of TCRs varied across HLA loci, with DRB1 most and HLA-C fewest. Later work associated roughly 17,000 TCR beta sequences with HLA alleles at 0.05 false discovery rate.

J was trimmed by 4 bases and V by 5 bases; bases with no gene match: 10. This CDR3 is built from 16 residues. Germline V CDR1 and CDR2: SSHAT, FNYEAQ (reference sequence). The donors, nominally healthy at sampling, likely had unrecorded immune exposures. The chain uses TRBV7-7 and TRBJ1-5, with 8 positions matching TRBD1. This sequence was found in a boy aged 10-17 years in good health and CMV-seronegative. What was sequenced was PBMCs. The CDR3 region has the DNA TGTGCCAGCAGCCCGAGTGGACAGGGTGGGAATCAGCCCCAGCATTTT. It encodes CASSPSGQGGNQPQHF.